Sequencing of this T cell receptor (beta chain) was carried out in a study of cytotoxic CD8 clonotypes in ibrutinib-treated CLL. About the research overall: Averaging across samples gave approximately 250,000 productive templates and tens of thousands of productive rearrangements.

Measured with immunoSEQ multiplex PCR; TCRdb has only the in-frame clones, and not every one. Among roughly 16,000 clones listed, roughly 69% were seen once. The clonotype comes from a human donor with chronic lymphocytic leukemia. Sequenced here: PBMCs, sampled before ibrutinib treatment.

The CDR3 loop is CASSPRTAQETQYF. CDR3 bases: TGTGCCAGCAGCCCTAGGACAGCTCAAGAGACCCAGTACTTC. The rearrangement uses TRBV4-2 and TRBJ2-5; maybe TRBD1 (6 bases). V was trimmed by 4 bases and J by 2 bases, leaving 11 bases between them. Germline-derived CDR1 and CDR2 are LGHNA and YNFKEQ. This CDR3 contains 14 residues.